This entry concerns a single T cell receptor (beta chain). PCR amplification relied on 60 Vbeta primers (plus 13 Jbeta primers). Method: immunoSEQ multiplex PCR; TCRdb's copy keeps in-frame clones and lacks some. The sample has approximately 88,000 clones; 76% are singletons. This entry comes from a study of cytomegalovirus exposure and HLA in healthy donors. This CDR3 is built from 15 residues. From germline, CDR1 is GTSNPN and CDR2 SVGIG (reference sequence). V shed 5 bases and J 6 bases; nucleotides not matched to a gene: 9. Specimen: PBMCs. V is TRBV30 and J is TRBJ2-2, with TRBD1 identical over 10 bases. This TCR derives from a male donor in good health and CMV-seronegative. CDR3 sequence (DNA): TGTGCCTGGGCCTGGGACAGGGGCAAACCCGGGGAGCTGTTTTTT. It codes for CAWAWDRGKPGELFF.